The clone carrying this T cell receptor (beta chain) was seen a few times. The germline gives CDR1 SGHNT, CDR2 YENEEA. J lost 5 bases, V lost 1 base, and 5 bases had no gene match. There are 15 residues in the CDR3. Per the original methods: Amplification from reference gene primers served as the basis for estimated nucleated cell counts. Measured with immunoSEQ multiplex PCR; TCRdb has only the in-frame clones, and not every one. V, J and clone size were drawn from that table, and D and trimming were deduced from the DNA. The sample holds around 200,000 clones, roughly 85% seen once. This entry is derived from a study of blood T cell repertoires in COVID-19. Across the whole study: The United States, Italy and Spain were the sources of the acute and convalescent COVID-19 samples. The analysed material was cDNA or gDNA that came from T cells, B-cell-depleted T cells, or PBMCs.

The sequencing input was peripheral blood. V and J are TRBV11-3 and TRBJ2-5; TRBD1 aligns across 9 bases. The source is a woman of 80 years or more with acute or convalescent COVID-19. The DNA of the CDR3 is TGTGCCAGCAGCTTAGGAGGGACAGGGCTGGAGACCCAGTACTTC. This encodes CASSLGGTGLETQYF.